Below, 12 T cell receptor beta chains from the same sample are listed, as sequenced in a study of beta chain features in type 1 diabetes. TCRB transcripts that were expressed got sequenced, as all of the isolated RNA had been reverse transcribed. The table came from immunoSEQ multiplex PCR; TCRdb's copy has only in-frame clones and leaves some out. The table lists about 120,000 clones, 16% of them singletons. Antigens for these TCRs are unknown. Whole-study results and caveats: The study found moderately but significantly shorter TCRB CDR3s in all four CD4+ subsets of Type 1 diabetes patients.

The specimen sequenced was central memory CD4+ T cells from blood. These receptors all stem from a man aged 30 to 39 with type 1 diabetes.

This clone was detected a few times. This sample also contains other DNA sequences that code for the same CDR3. This rearrangement joins TRBV20-1 to TRBJ2-5, with D hard to call. V lost 2 bases and J lost 3, with 4 bases in between. This CDR3 spans 11 amino acids. CDR1 and CDR2 (germline): DFQATT, SNEGSKA (reference sequence). The CDR3 DNA reads as TGCAGTGCTAGACCGGAAGAGACCCAGTACTTC. The encoded protein is CSARPEETQYF.

The count of this clone is one. This clone may be a read error of a much larger clone one base away. The chain links TRBV9 to TRBJ1-2, with a tentative D call TRBD1 (6 bases). Trimming took 0 bases from V and 6 from J, leaving 15 bases between them. Germline CDR1 and CDR2: SGDLS and YYNGEE. The CDR3 length is 15 residues. The chain's CDR3 is CASSVEGSRGHGYTF. The CDR3 nucleotides read TGTGCCAGCAGCGTAGAGGGATCGCGGGGGCATGGCTACACCTTC.

This clone was observed a few times. The V call is TRBV30, the J call TRBJ2-1, with D perhaps matching TRBD1 (6 bases). Trimming took off 3 bases at V and 8 bases at J, with 11 bases between the two ends. From germline, CDR1 is GTSNPN and CDR2 SVGIG (reference sequence). CDR3 length equals 12 residues. In DNA, the CDR3 is TGTGCCTGGAGGGTGTCAGGGGATGAGCAGTTCTTC. This encodes CAWRVSGDEQFF. Variable domain in full (rest from reference TRBV30 and TRBJ2-1): SQTIHQWPATLVQPVGSPLSLECTVEGTSNPNLYWYRQAAGRGLQLLFYSVGIGQISSEVPQNLSASRPQDRQFILSSKKLLLSDSGFYLCAWRVSGDEQFFGPGTRLTVL.

This clone was seen a few times. The rearrangement uses TRBV5-4 and TRBJ2-5, with 12 bases identical to TRBD1. J lost 5 bases, V lost 1 base, and 6 bases had no gene match. The CDR3 totals 16 residues. Germline CDR1 SGHNT, CDR2 YYREEE (reference sequence). This CDR3 is CASSLQGTGGAETQYF. The CDR3 nucleotides are TGTGCCAGCAGCTTGCAAGGGACAGGGGGCGCGGAGACCCAGTACTTC.

V usage is TRBV19 and J usage is TRBJ2-1; D ambiguous. The V and J ends lost 6 bases and 10 bases respectively, with 16 bases between them. Germline V gene lookup returns CDR1 LNHDA and CDR2 SQIVND (reference sequence). The CDR3 runs 13 residues. The CDR3 sequence is CASSTNIGKEQFF. The CDR3 DNA follows: TGTGCCAGTAGCACCAACATAGGAAAGGAGCAGTTCTTC.

CDR3 region: CSVEDGNRGVATDTQYF. The CDR3 DNA follows: TGCAGCGTTGAAGACGGAAACAGGGGGGTTGCAACAGATACGCAGTATTTT. The chain carries TRBV29-1 and TRBJ2-3; 8 bases line up with TRBD1. The J segment lost 3 bases and the V segment lost 0 bases, leaving 11 bases of the junction unmatched. This CDR3 contains 17 residues. Germline V lookup: CDR1 SQVTM, CDR2 ANQGSEA.

This chain joins TRBV6-4 and TRBJ2-3; no definite D call. The V end lost 6 bases, the J end lost 1 base, and 14 bases lay between the germline ends. The CDR3 extends over 15 amino acids. Per the germline V gene, CDR1 is MRHNA and CDR2 is SNTAGT. As DNA, the CDR3 is TGTGCCAGCAGCAGGACGGCCTGGGGCACAGATACGCAGTATTTT. Its translation is CASSRTAWGTDTQYF.

V and J are TRBV4-2 and TRBJ1-2, with D hard to call. The CDR3 has 13 residues. From germline, CDR1 is LGHNA and CDR2 YNFKEQ. V lost 0 bases and J 6 bases, leaving 8 bases between the germline ends. The CDR3 here is CASSQDWADGYTF. CDR3 DNA: TGTGCCAGCAGCCAAGATTGGGCGGATGGCTACACCTTC.

This sequence joins TRBV7-6 and TRBJ1-6, with 7 nucleotides matching TRBD1. This CDR3 is 16 amino acids long. The V gene end was trimmed by 5 bases and the J gene end by 7 bases; junction bases not matched to a gene: 11. Germline loops: CDR1 SGHVS, CDR2 FNYEAQ. This chain's CDR3 is CASSPTIGTENSPLHF. The CDR3 coding sequence is TGTGCCAGCAGCCCAACGATCGGGACAGAAAATTCACCCCTCCACTTT. Full variable domain (missing parts from reference TRBV7-6 and TRBJ1-6): GAGVSQSPRYKVTKRGQDVALRCDPISGHVSLYWYRQALGQGPEFLTYFNYEAQQDKSGLPNDRFSAERPEGSISTLTIQRTEQRDSAMYRCASSPTIGTENSPLHFGNGTRLTVT.

V gene TRBV7-3 combines with J gene TRBJ1-2; TRBD1 aligns across 9 bases. The CDR3 contains 15 residues. CDR1 and CDR2 from the germline V gene are SGHTA and FQGTGA. V gave up 5 bases and J gave up 7 bases; unmatched junction bases: 11. The CDR3 nucleotides read TGTGCCAGCAGCCTCGATGGACAGGGGCTGAGTGGCTACACCTTC. Its translation is CASSLDGQGLSGYTF. Based on the CDR3 plus reference TRBV7-3 and TRBJ1-2, the full variable domain is GAGVSQTPSNKVTEKGKYVELRCDPISGHTALYWYRQSLGQGPEFLIYFQGTGAADDSGLPNDRFFAVRPEGSVSTLKIQRTERGDSAVYLCASSLDGQGLSGYTFGSGTRLTVV.

This clone has a handful of counts. This sequence joins TRBV5-1 and TRBJ1-2; D call uncertain. Germline assignment: CDR1 SGHRS and CDR2 YFSETQ. The germline V and J ends were trimmed by 1 base and 4 bases, with 11 bases remaining between them. The CDR3 spans 14 residues. The CDR3 loop is CASSLTVGSYGYTF. DNA of the CDR3: TGCGCCAGCAGCTTGACGGTCGGCTCCTATGGCTACACCTTC.

The chain joins TRBV19 to TRBJ2-1, with a weak D call TRBD2 (6 bases). Per the germline V gene, CDR1 is LNHDA and CDR2 is SQIVND (reference sequence). The CDR3 contains 15 residues. V was pared by 4 bases and J by 2 bases, with 12 bases between. CDR3 amino acids: CASSNLAQAYNEQFF. DNA of the CDR3: TGTGCCAGTAGTAATCTAGCGCAAGCCTACAATGAGCAGTTCTTC.